The clone carrying this T cell receptor beta chain showed up many times. The antigen is undetermined. The record originates from a study of regulatory T cells in long-lasting Graves disease. Study conclusions and caveats: For persistent Graves' patients, TCR diversity was lower than for newly diagnosed ones.

According to the study, TCR beta libraries were built with iRepertoire HTBI primers and CDR3-region Arm-PCR. TCRdb re-analysed the multiplex PCR reads in MiXCR, keeping a single row per CDR3 protein. The top ten hold around 23% of the sample, which has roughly 400,000 distinct CDR3 sequences, 16% seen once. Time point denoted: newly diagnosed GD, antithyroid drugs for less than 3 months. PBMC RNA served as the TCR library source. These data are also associated with another study on T cells in Graves' hyperthyroidism and ophthalmopathy.

The receptor's source is a woman under 30 with Graves disease. The specimen comprised peripheral blood mononuclear cells (PBMCs), sampled at new diagnosis, from a patient treated with antithyroid drugs.

This chain's CDR3 is CASSTRRGVETQYF. CDR3 nucleotides: TGTGCCAGCAGCACCCGCCGGGGAGTAGAGACCCAGTACTTC. The chain links TRBV7-2 to TRBJ2-5, with D possibly matching TRBD2 (5 bases). The CDR3 has 14 residues. V lost 5 bases and J lost 4, with 14 bases in between. CDR1 is SGHTA, CDR2 FQGNSA, per germline.